This T cell receptor (beta chain) was profiled in a study of technical replicates of blood from several donors. The CDR3 has 12 amino acids. Germline CDR1 is SGHRS and CDR2 is YFSETQ. The V end lost 5 bases, the J end lost 5 bases, and 9 bases lay between the germline ends. Assay: immunoSEQ multiplex PCR; the TCRdb copy retains only in-frame clones and omits some. The repertoire has under 85,000 clones, around 90% of them found once; the top ten carry about 0.38%. The chain couples TRBV5-1 to TRBJ2-3; a weak D match, TRBD2 (5 bases). The clonotype was recovered from a human donor in good health. The sample taken for sequencing was T cells isolated from PBMCs. DNA for the CDR3: TGCGCCAGCAGTTTTAGCGTAGATACGCAGTATTTT. Protein sequence: CASSFSVDTQYF.